The next 18 T cell receptor beta chains were all read from a single sample in a study of T cells in Graves' hyperthyroidism and ophthalmopathy. TCR beta CDR3 regions were amplified from RNA transcripts. First-round RT-PCR with HTBI primers amplified the TCR CDR3 region. TCRdb itself ran the multiplex PCR reads through MiXCR, one entry per CDR3 protein. The table has fewer than 450,000 distinct CDR3 sequences, about a sixth seen once; the top ten hold more than 30%. Sequenced sample: blood. These receptors were obtained from a woman aged 25 to 39 with Graves' hyperthyroidism that later progressed to Graves' ophthalmopathy.

Details on this clonotype: A read error is possible here, since a much larger clone lies one base away. The rearrangement uses TRBV4-1 and TRBJ2-5; D gene unclear. CDR1 MGHRA and CDR2 YSYEKL come from the germline V gene. The CDR3 is made up of 13 amino acids. The CDR3 DNA follows: TGCGCCAACAGCCCTAACAGTCGAGAGACCCAGTACTTC. Its translation: CANSPNSRETQYF.

V usage is TRBV12-3 or TRBV12-4 and J usage is TRBJ2-1; TRBD1 matches at 12 bases. The CDR3 covers 14 residues. After removal of 5 bases from V and 8 bases from J, the junction contained 4 bases not matched to a gene. The CDR3 spells CASSGTGGFDEQFF. The CDR3 DNA sequence: TGTGCCAGCAGTGGGACAGGGGGCTTCGATGAGCAGTTCTTC.

At least ten counts were recorded for this clonotype. Compared with germline, one end of the junction differs, possibly owing to a read error. The V call is TRBV11-2, the J call TRBJ1-2, with TRBD1 as a possible D gene (5 bases). Germline CDR1 is SGHAT and CDR2 is FQNNGV. This CDR3 contains 15 residues. CDR3 region: CANSSKGRDDYGYTF. The CDR3, as DNA: TGTGCCAACAGCTCCAAAGGGAGGGACGACTATGGCTACACCTTC.

This clonotype was seen repeatedly, ten times or more. The V call is TRBV20-1, the J call TRBJ2-3; the match to TRBD2 covers 7 bases. The CDR3 loop spans 14 amino acids. The germline V gene has CDR1 DFQATT and CDR2 SNEGSKA (reference sequence). Germline trimming cut 3 bases from V and 4 bases from J; bases unmatched to any gene: 7. CDR3 protein: CSASGPRGADTQYF. CDR3 nucleotides: TGCAGTGCTAGCGGGCCCCGGGGGGCAGATACGCAGTATTTT.

The chain combines TRBV14 with TRBJ2-7; maybe TRBD1 (6 bases). The germline CDR1 and CDR2 sequences are SGHDN and FVKESK. Trimming removed 4 bases from V and 2 bases from J, with 15 bases in between. This CDR3 contains 15 residues. The CDR3 coding sequence is TGTGCCAGCAGCCCCATCGGACAGTTAACCTACGAGCAGTACTTC. This encodes CASSPIGQLTYEQYF.

This clonotype was detected many times. This sequence joins TRBV11-2 and TRBJ2-7; the D is unclear. The CDR3 length is 14 residues. Trimming left V 1 base short and J 3 bases short, with 10 bases between. Per germline, CDR1 SGHAT and CDR2 FQNNGV. The DNA of the CDR3 is TGTGCCAGCAGCTTAGTGTACAGCCACTACGAGCAGTACTTC. Protein product: CASSLVYSHYEQYF.

The rearrangement joins TRBV15 to TRBJ2-3; D perhaps matches TRBD2 (5 bases). Germline V gene data show CDR1 as LNHNV and CDR2 as YYDKDF (reference sequence). This CDR3 contains 16 residues. The V end lost 5 bases, the J end lost 0 bases, and 15 bases lay between the germline ends. The CDR3 spells CATSRKGGRSTDTQYF. Written as DNA, the CDR3 is TGTGCCACCAGCCGAAAAGGAGGCAGAAGCACAGATACGCAGTATTTT.

This clonotype came up many times. The chain has TRBV20-1 and TRBJ1-3; 12 bases agree with TRBD1. Trimming cost V 1 base and J 5 bases; bases outside gene matches: 0. Germline CDR1 and CDR2: DFQATT and SNEGSKA (reference sequence). This CDR3 contains 14 residues. The DNA of the CDR3 is TGCAGTGCTAGAGGGGACAGGGGGCGAAACACCATATATTTT. Residues: CSARGDRGRNTIYF.

In this sample, this clonotype turned up a few times. The chain couples TRBV7-8 to TRBJ2-1; D is possibly TRBD1 (6 bases). The germline V gene encodes CDR1 SGHVS and CDR2 FQNEAQ. The CDR3 is 16 amino acids. The V end was cut by 2 bases, the J end by 7 bases, with 18 bases between. In DNA, the CDR3 is TGTGCCAGCAGCTTATCTAGGGACACCGGAAGAAATGAGCAGTTCTTC. Its protein is CASSLSRDTGRNEQFF.

There are a few counts of this clonotype. The chain has TRBV5-1 and TRBJ2-7, with D unresolved. Trimming left V 0 bases short and J 0 bases short, with 7 bases between. Germline lookup yields CDR1 SGHRS and CDR2 YFSETQ. There are 14 residues in the CDR3. The CDR3 sequence: CASSLAFSSYEQYF. CDR3 in DNA: TGCGCCAGCAGCTTGGCCTTTAGCTCCTACGAGCAGTACTTC. The full variable domain, in which reference TRBV5-1 and TRBJ2-7 provide the parts outside the CDR3, is KAGVTQTPRYLIKTRGQQVTLSCSPISGHRSVSWYQQTPGQGLQFLFEYFSETQRNKGNFPGRFSGRQFSNSRSEMNVSTLELGDSALYLCASSLAFSSYEQYFGPGTRLTVT.

This clonotype came up many times. The chain couples TRBV27 to TRBJ1-1; 8 bases line up with TRBD1. Losses at the gene ends were 4 bases for V and 4 bases for J; bases not matched to a gene: 5. Germline assignment: CDR1 MNHEY and CDR2 SMNVEV (reference sequence). This CDR3 contains 14 residues. DNA for the CDR3: TGTGCCAGCAGTTCAGGGGGCTCGCTCACTGAAGCTTTCTTT. Its translation: CASSSGGSLTEAFF.

Ten or more counts support this clonotype. This sequence may be a read error, since a much larger clone differs from it by one base. The chain combines TRBV2 with TRBJ1-5, with 7 bases aligning to TRBD1. This CDR3 is 13 amino acids long. Trimming removed 5 bases from V and 3 bases from J; junction bases left unmatched: 1. Germline V CDR1 and CDR2: SNHLY, FYNNEI. CDR3 bases: TGTGCCAGCAGTACAGGGGACAATCAGCCCCAGCATTTT. Translated, it gives CASSTGDNQPQHF.

In its sample, this clonotype was seen many times. This chain's CDR3 is CASSRSEQYF. The CDR3 nucleotides are TGTGCCAGCAGTAGAAGCGAGCAGTACTTC. This chain connects TRBV6-1 to TRBJ2-7; no definite D call. In germline, CDR1 is MNHNS, CDR2 SASEGT. Trimming took 5 bases from V and 6 from J, leaving 5 bases between them. The CDR3 loop spans 10 amino acids.

The gene calls are TRBV6-2 or TRBV6-3 and TRBJ2-3, with a weak D call TRBD2 (7 bases). Looked up from germline, CDR1 is MNHEY and CDR2 is SVGEGT. V was clipped by 5 bases and J by 0 bases, with 15 bases between them. There are 16 residues in the CDR3. CDR3 DNA: TGTGCCAGCAGTCACCAAGGGGGGGCTAGCACAGATACGCAGTATTTT. Translating it yields CASSHQGGASTDTQYF.

This clonotype occurred many times. V is TRBV27 and J is TRBJ2-7; a possible D gene is TRBD2 (5 bases). Germline assignment: CDR1 MNHEY and CDR2 SMNVEV (reference sequence). The CDR3 runs to 13 residues. Trimming pared 8 bases from V and 3 bases from J, leaving 14 bases between. This chain's CDR3 is CASGRDVSYEQYF. The CDR3 region has the DNA TGTGCCAGCGGTCGGGATGTTAGCTACGAGCAGTACTTC.

This clonotype has at least ten counts. The rearrangement uses TRBV3-1 and TRBJ1-2; D gene uncertain. The CDR3 sequence is 15 residues long. V lost 0 bases and J lost 4, with 12 bases in between. Germline V lookup: CDR1 LGHDT, CDR2 YNNKEL (reference sequence). The CDR3 spells CASSQEGDIRYGYTF. In DNA, the CDR3 is TGTGCCAGCAGCCAAGAGGGAGACATCCGCTATGGCTACACCTTC.

This CDR3 reads CASSTGGDRGPNTEAFF. CDR3 DNA sequence: TGTGCCAGCAGCACCGGAGGGGACAGGGGCCCGAACACTGAAGCTTTCTTT. The chain links TRBV28 to TRBJ1-1; TRBD1 aligns across 10 bases. This CDR3 is 17 amino acids long. The germline V gene encodes CDR1 MDHEN and CDR2 SYDVKM. With V trimmed by 6 bases and J by 1 base, 11 bases remained unmatched.

This chain uses TRBV5-5 with TRBJ1-1; D possibly corresponds to TRBD1 (6 bases). The V end was cut by 0 bases, the J end by 2 bases, with 14 bases between. Germline CDR1 reads SGHKS; CDR2 reads YYEKEE (reference sequence). The CDR3 spans 16 residues. Here the CDR3 reads CASSLARGHLNTEAFF. CDR3 DNA: TGTGCCAGCAGCTTGGCCCGGGGACACCTAAACACTGAAGCTTTCTTT.